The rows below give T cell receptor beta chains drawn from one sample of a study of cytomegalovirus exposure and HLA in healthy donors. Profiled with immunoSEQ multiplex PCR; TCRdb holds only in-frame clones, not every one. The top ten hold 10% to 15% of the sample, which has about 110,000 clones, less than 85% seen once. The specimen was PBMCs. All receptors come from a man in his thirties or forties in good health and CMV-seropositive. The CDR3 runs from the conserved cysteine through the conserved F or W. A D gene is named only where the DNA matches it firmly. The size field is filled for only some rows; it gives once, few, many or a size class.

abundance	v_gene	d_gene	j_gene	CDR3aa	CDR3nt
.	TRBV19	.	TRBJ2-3	CASSIAGVSTDTQYF	TGTGCCAGTAGTATAGCGGGGGTTAGCACAGATACGCAGTATTTT
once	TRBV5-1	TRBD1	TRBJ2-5	CASSPGGRTQETQYF	TGCGCCAGCAGCCCAGGGGGAAGGACTCAAGAGACCCAGTACTTC
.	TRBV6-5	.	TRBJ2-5	CASRRGPNQETQYF	TGTGCCAGCAGGCGGGGGCCCAACCAAGAGACCCAGTACTTC
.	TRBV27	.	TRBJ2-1	CASTFGGSYNEQFF	TGTGCCAGCACCTTCGGGGGCTCCTACAATGAGCAGTTCTTC
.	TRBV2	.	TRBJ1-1	CAIPLGAQQEAFF	TGTGCCATCCCACTAGGCGCCCAGCAGGAAGCTTTCTTT
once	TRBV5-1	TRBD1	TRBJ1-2	CASSLGQGNYGYTF	TGCGCCAGCAGCCTAGGACAGGGCAACTATGGCTACACCTTC
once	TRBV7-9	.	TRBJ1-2	CASSLGSTAYGYTF	TGTGCCAGCAGCTTAGGTTCGACAGCTTATGGCTACACCTTC
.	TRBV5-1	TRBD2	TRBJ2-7	CASSLESGGLGEQYF	TGCGCCAGCAGCTTGGAGTCGGGAGGGCTGGGCGAGCAGTACTTC
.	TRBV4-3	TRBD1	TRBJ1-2	CASSVGAGGMRGYTF	TGCGCCAGCAGCGTCGGGGCAGGGGGCATGCGGGGCTACACCTTC
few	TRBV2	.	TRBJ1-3	CASSAQVFSGNTIYF	TGTGCCAGCAGTGCCCAGGTTTTCTCTGGAAACACCATATATTTT
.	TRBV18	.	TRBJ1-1	CASSPAARVENTEAFF	TGTGCCAGCTCACCAGCGGCCAGGGTAGAGAACACTGAAGCTTTCTTT
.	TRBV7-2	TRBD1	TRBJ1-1	CASEQTGGVVNTEAFF	TGTGCCAGCGAACAGACAGGGGGCGTCGTTAACACTGAAGCTTTCTTT